This TCR beta chain is drawn from a study of blood T cell repertoires in COVID-19. Study details: The United States, Italy and Spain supplied acute and convalescent COVID-19 samples. Sample material is recorded as cDNA or gDNA derived from T cells, B-cell-depleted T cells, or PBMCs.

Individuals aged roughly 18 to 95 years were recruited from 24 US areas. Membership in each cohort depended on participant-reported clinical history. Profiling relied on immunoSEQ multiplex PCR, and the TCRdb table lists in-frame clones only, not all of them. The sample lists around 230,000 clones, approximately 89% seen once, with over 2% in the top ten. CDR1 is MNHNS and CDR2 is SASEGT in the germline V gene. Trimming at V came to 2 bases and at J to 2 bases, leaving 1 base not matched to a gene. CDR3 length equals 14 residues. The origin of this receptor is a woman between 40 and 55 years old with acute COVID-19. The material sequenced was PBMCs or T cells enriched from blood (not recorded which). The chain recombines TRBV6-1 with TRBJ1-1; 8 positions agree with TRBD1. The CDR3 nucleotides read TGTGCCAGCAGTGAACAGGGGGCTAACACTGAAGCTTTCTTT. It specifies CASSEQGANTEAFF.